This TCR beta chain was identified during a study of cytomegalovirus exposure and HLA in healthy donors. Background on the study: Within the Caucasian-associated ancestry cluster were roughly 81% of the approximately 400 genotyped donors.

Overall study findings and caveats: HLA alleles were associated with 18,000 or so TCR beta sequences in a later analysis at 0.05 false discovery rate. The dataset shows that most TCR sequences were rare, while some public TCRs occurred in many donors. The study assumed roughly uniform donor sequencing depth for presence/absence analyses.

The CDR3 covers 13 residues. CDR1 and CDR2 from the germline V gene are SGHAT and FQNNGV. J was trimmed by 5 bases and V by 6 bases; bases with no gene match: 3. This clone has a single count. Its antigen is undetermined. Both 60 Vbeta primers and 13 Jbeta primers went into the PCR. Method: immunoSEQ multiplex PCR; TCRdb's copy keeps in-frame clones and lacks some. The table records fewer than 130,000 clones, 75% to 90% of them present only once. The J gene is TRBJ2-5, the V gene TRBV11-2; 10 bases match TRBD1. Material for sequencing was PBMCs. This clonotype was sampled from a middle-aged man in good health and CMV-seronegative. CDR3 bases: TGTGCCAGCAGGCGGGGACAGGGGGAGACCCAGTACTTC. Protein product: CASRRGQGETQYF.